Here is one T cell receptor (beta chain) with its context. Repertoires were generated with immunoSEQ multiplex PCR, while TCRdb's copy carries only in-frame clones and drops some. The sample includes about 51,000 clones, 85% to 95% of them seen just once. The data are from a study of T cell changes during pregnancy in multiple sclerosis. V was pared by 3 bases and J by 6 bases, with 13 bases of the junction left unmatched. This CDR3 has 16 amino acids. Germline values: CDR1 SGHAT, CDR2 FQNNGV. The V gene is TRBV11-2, the J gene TRBJ1-1; 7 bases are shared with TRBD1. This TCR was sampled from a female donor with multiple sclerosis, enrolled in a pregnancy study. The sample here was CD4+ T cells from peripheral blood mononuclear cells, taken in the second trimester of pregnancy. CDR3 region: CASSFSAGGRGAEAFF. The CDR3 nucleotides are TGTGCCAGCAGCTTCAGCGCAGGGGGACGAGGGGCTGAAGCTTTCTTT.